These T cell receptor beta chains were read from a single sample in a study of CD8 T cells in Susac syndrome. TCRdb reprocessed the immunoSEQ multiplex PCR reads via MiXCR and lists one record per CDR3 protein. The table includes approximately 220,000 distinct CDR3 sequences, roughly 94% detected once. The source material was CD4+ T cells from PBMCs. These receptors were obtained from a human donor with multiple sclerosis. Each CDR3 is given with its conserved first and last residue. The order of the fields is CDR3 DNA, CDR3 protein, D gene, clone size, J gene, V gene. The D gene is left open where the match is weak. Size values are once, few and many counts, or a class for expanded clones, and some rows have none.

TGTGCCAGCAGCTTCAGGGGAACAGATACGCAGTATTTT | CASSFRGTDTQYF | NA | NA | TRBJ2-3 | TRBV5-8
TGTGCCAGCAGCCAAGTGGGGACTCGCTCCTACAATGAGCAGTTCTTC | CASSQVGTRSYNEQFF | NA | NA | TRBJ2-1 | TRBV3-1
TGTGCCAGCAGTATAATAGGGGAAACTGAAGCTTTCTTT | CASSIIGETEAFF | NA | few | TRBJ1-1 | TRBV14
TGTGCCTGGAGCTTCGTGTCATTTGGCACTGAAGCTTTCTTT | CAWSFVSFGTEAFF | NA | NA | TRBJ1-1 | TRBV30
TGTGCCAGCAACCTGGGCGGTGGAGATAATTCACCCCTCCACTTT | CASNLGGGDNSPLHF | NA | NA | TRBJ1-6 | TRBV6-6
TGCAGTGCTAGAGGTCCTGAATACCCGAACATTCAGTACTTC | CSARGPEYPNIQYF | NA | NA | TRBJ2-4 | TRBV20-1
TGTGCCAGTCACCGGGGGATCCTCAACACTGAAGCTTTCTTT | CASHRGILNTEAFF | NA | NA | TRBJ1-1 | TRBV19
TGCAGTGCTTCCCCGTCCTACAGGTCAAACCCGTACAATGAGCAGTTCTTC | CSASPSYRSNPYNEQFF | NA | once | TRBJ2-1 | TRBV20-1
TGTGCCAGCAGCCAGGGACTAGCGGGAACCGACCAAGAGACCCAGTACTTC | CASSQGLAGTDQETQYF | TRBD2 | NA | TRBJ2-5 | TRBV3-1
TGCAGCGGATCACAGGGGGCCCTAGACACTGAAGCTTTCTTT | CSGSQGALDTEAFF | TRBD1 | NA | TRBJ1-1 | TRBV29-1
TGTGCCAGCAGTGAATATTGGGGCGGGGGGCAAGAGACCCAGTACTTC | CASSEYWGGGQETQYF | TRBD2 | NA | TRBJ2-5 | TRBV25-1
TGTGCCAGCAGCTTGGCCGGCAGCTATGGCTACACCTTC | CASSLAGSYGYTF | NA | NA | TRBJ1-2 | TRBV5-4
TGCAGTGCTAGAGATCTTGGAGATGAGCAGTTCTTC | CSARDLGDEQFF | NA | NA | TRBJ2-1 | TRBV20-1
TGCAGCGTCTCCCCCCGAGCTAAAGGGAGTCGAAACAATGAGCAGTTCTTC | CSVSPRAKGSRNNEQFF | NA | NA | TRBJ2-1 | TRBV29-1
TGTGCCAGCAGCTTATCCCTAGTTGGAAACACCATATATTTT | CASSLSLVGNTIYF | NA | once | TRBJ1-3 | TRBV7-9
TGTGCCAGCAGCTTAGCGACCTCTAGCGGGGGGAGCACAGATACGCAGTATTTT | CASSLATSSGGSTDTQYF | TRBD2 | once | TRBJ2-3 | TRBV7-9
TGTGCCAGCAGCGAGTCGCAGGGGCGGGAGACCCAGTACTTC | CASSESQGRETQYF | NA | NA | TRBJ2-5 | TRBV3-1
TGTGCCAGCAGGTATCTGACCTCGGACTATGGCTACACCTTC | CASRYLTSDYGYTF | NA | NA | TRBJ1-2 | TRBV2
TGTGCCAGCAGCTTAAGGCCGGGACTAGCGGGGGAAGAGACCCAGTACTTC | CASSLRPGLAGEETQYF | TRBD2 | NA | TRBJ2-5 | TRBV7-2
TGTGCCAGCAGCCAAGAGGCGGGGGGCGCCAGCTATGGCTACACCTTC | CASSQEAGGASYGYTF | NA | NA | TRBJ1-2 | TRBV3-1
TGTGCTAGCGGGGGACCGACAGGATCCTTTGCCGAGCAGTACTTC | CASGGPTGSFAEQYF | NA | NA | TRBJ2-7 | TRBV12-5
TGTGCCAGCAGCTTAGGTAGCGACCTACAAGAGACCCAGTACTTC | CASSLGSDLQETQYF | NA | NA | TRBJ2-5 | TRBV7-2
TGTGCCAGCAGTCACTCCGGGACCTTTGACTTC | CASSHSGTFDF | NA | NA | TRBJ2-5 | TRBV6-1
TGTGCCAGCAGCCCGGGACAGCATAATCAGCCCCAGCATTTT | CASSPGQHNQPQHF | TRBD1 | NA | TRBJ1-5 | TRBV27
TGTGCCTGGAGTCTCAGTGGGGCAGCCTCACCATACTTC | CAWSLSGAASPYF | NA | NA | TRBJ2-7 | TRBV30
TGTGCTAGTGGGGCCGGGTCCTCCTACGAGCAGTACTTC | CASGAGSSYEQYF | NA | NA | TRBJ2-7 | TRBV12-5
TGCAGTGCTAGTAAGTCAGGCGGGAACACTGAAGCTTTCTTT | CSASKSGGNTEAFF | NA | NA | TRBJ1-1 | TRBV20-1
TGTGCCAGCAGCTTACCCAGCGGGGGGGCAGGAGAGACCCAGTACTTC | CASSLPSGGAGETQYF | TRBD2 | NA | TRBJ2-5 | TRBV7-2
TGTGCCAGCCGTGCTCCGGGACTAGCGGGGGGGAGGGCCTACAATGAGCAGTTCTTC | CASRAPGLAGGRAYNEQFF | TRBD2 | NA | TRBJ2-1 | TRBV12-3/TRBV12-4
TGTGCCAGCTCACGAACAGGGGTGGTTAGAGAGCAGTACTTC | CASSRTGVVREQYF | TRBD1 | once | TRBJ2-7 | TRBV18
TGTGCCAGCAGTGAAGGCGAGCCCCAGCATTTT | CASSEGEPQHF | NA | NA | TRBJ1-5 | TRBV2
TGTGCCAGCAGCCAAGATAAAGGGCCTACTATGAGGCGCTACACCTTC | CASSQDKGPTMRRYTF | NA | NA | TRBJ1-2 | TRBV3-1